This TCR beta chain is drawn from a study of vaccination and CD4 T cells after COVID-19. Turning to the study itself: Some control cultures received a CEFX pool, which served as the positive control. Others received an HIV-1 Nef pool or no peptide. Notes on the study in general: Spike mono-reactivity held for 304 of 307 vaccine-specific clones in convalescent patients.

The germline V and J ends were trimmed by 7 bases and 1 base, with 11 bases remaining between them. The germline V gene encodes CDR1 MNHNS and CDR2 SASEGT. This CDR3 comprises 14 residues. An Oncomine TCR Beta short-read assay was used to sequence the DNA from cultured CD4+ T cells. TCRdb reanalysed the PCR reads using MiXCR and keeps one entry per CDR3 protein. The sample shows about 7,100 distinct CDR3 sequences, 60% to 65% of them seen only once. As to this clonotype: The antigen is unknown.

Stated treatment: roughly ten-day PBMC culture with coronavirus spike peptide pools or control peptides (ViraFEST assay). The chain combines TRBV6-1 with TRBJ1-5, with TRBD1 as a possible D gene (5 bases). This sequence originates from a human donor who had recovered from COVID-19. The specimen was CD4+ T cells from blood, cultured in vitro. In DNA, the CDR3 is TGTGCCAGCACGAGACAGACAAGCAATCAGCCCCAGCATTTT. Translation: CASTRQTSNQPQHF.